A single sample is the source of the 20 T cell receptor beta chains below, sequenced in a study of cytomegalovirus exposure and HLA in healthy donors. The PCR ran on 60 Vbeta and 13 Jbeta primers. The protocol was immunoSEQ multiplex PCR, while the TCRdb copy is restricted to in-frame clones and leaves out a portion. The sample holds around 150,000 clones; roughly 80% are singletons and the top ten take 2% to 2.5%. Material: PBMCs. The receptors shown here come from a young man in good health and CMV-seronegative.

V is TRBV2 and J is TRBJ2-5, with D possibly matching TRBD1 (6 bases). This CDR3 has 13 amino acids. CDR1 is SNHLY and CDR2 is FYNNEI in the germline V gene. V lost 5 bases, J lost 5 bases, and 12 bases lay in between. In DNA, the CDR3 is TGTGCCAGCAGTTATAGACAGGTCGAGACCCAGTACTTC. As protein: CASSYRQVETQYF.

The CDR3 protein is CAISERAGDSEGQYF. The CDR3 DNA reads TGTGCCATCAGTGAAAGGGCGGGGGACTCAGAGGGGCAGTACTTC. J is TRBJ2-7 and V is TRBV10-3, with TRBD2 matching over 7 bases. CDR3 size: 15 residues. The germline CDR1 and CDR2 sequences are ENHRY and SYGVKD. The trim removed 3 bases at V and 9 bases at J, leaving 14 bases unmatched.

This chain joins TRBV30 and TRBJ1-4, with D perhaps matching TRBD1 (5 bases). Germline-derived CDR1 and CDR2 are GTSNPN and SVGIG (reference sequence). The CDR3 length is 12 residues. The V gene lost 3 bases and the J gene lost 8 bases, with 10 bases spanning the gap. The CDR3 nucleotides read TGTGCCTGGAGGGGGGGGGAAGAAAAACTGTTTTTT. Its translation is CAWRGGEEKLFF.

The rearrangement joins TRBV19 to TRBJ2-7, with TRBD2 identical over 7 bases. The CDR3 is 14 amino acids. Trimming took 3 bases from V and 2 from J; bases not matched to a gene: 4. Germline V gene data show CDR1 as LNHDA and CDR2 as SQIVND (reference sequence). Here the CDR3 reads CASSITAGAYEQYF. Here the CDR3 DNA reads TGTGCCAGTAGTATTACGGCGGGAGCCTACGAGCAGTACTTC.

The chain uses TRBV7-9 and TRBJ2-7; 9 nucleotides match TRBD1. Trimming cost V 1 base and J 0 bases; bases outside gene matches: 1. Germline V lookup: CDR1 SEHNR, CDR2 FQNEAQ (reference sequence). The length of the CDR3 is 15 residues. CDR3 protein: CASSLEQGASYEQYF. For the CDR3, the DNA is TGTGCCAGCAGCTTAGAACAGGGGGCCTCCTACGAGCAGTACTTC.

This rearrangement joins TRBV19 to TRBJ2-1, with D maybe TRBD2 (5 bases). V lost 1 base and J 15 bases, leaving 10 bases between the germline ends. Per germline, CDR1 LNHDA and CDR2 SQIVND (reference sequence). The CDR3 runs to 11 residues. For the CDR3, the DNA is TGTGCCAGTAGTATAGGGACTCAACCGTTCTTC. Residues: CASSIGTQPFF.

This rearrangement joins TRBV10-3 to TRBJ2-3; 9 bases map to TRBD2. CDR3 length equals 17 residues. Germline V lookup: CDR1 ENHRY, CDR2 SYGVKD. Trimming at V came to 2 bases and at J to 6 bases, leaving 12 bases not matched to a gene. The DNA for the CDR3 is TGTGCCATCAGTGAGGGGACAGCGGGAGGACCATCTGATACGCAGTATTTT. Translated, it gives CAISEGTAGGPSDTQYF.

This clone occurred a few times. The rearrangement links TRBV27 to TRBJ1-5; 12 positions match TRBD1. CDR1 MNHEY and CDR2 SMNVEV come from the germline V gene (reference sequence). The J segment lost 5 bases and the V segment lost 4 bases, leaving 6 bases of the junction unmatched. The CDR3 has 16 amino acids. CDR3 sequence: CASSSRDRGRYQPQHF. The CDR3 DNA sequence: TGTGCCAGCAGTTCCCGGGACAGGGGGCGGTATCAGCCCCAGCATTTT.

The chain combines TRBV23-1 with TRBJ2-7, with TRBD1 matching 9 bases. TRBV23-1 is placed among ORFs of uncertain function. Trimming removed 1 base from V and 4 bases from J; junction bases left unmatched: 8. This CDR3 is built from 16 residues. The CDR3 protein is CASSQFYRGLRYEQYF. For the CDR3, the DNA is TGCGCCAGCAGTCAATTCTACAGGGGGCTTCGTTACGAGCAGTACTTC.

This clone was seen more than once but under ten times. The rearrangement uses TRBV15 and TRBJ2-7; D might be TRBD2 (6 bases). The germline CDR1 and CDR2 sequences are LNHNV and YYDKDF (reference sequence). V gave up 3 bases and J gave up 6 bases, with 9 bases separating them. This CDR3 region has 12 residues. The CDR3: CATSSLGGEQYF. In nucleotides, the CDR3 is TGTGCCACCAGCAGTTTGGGGGGCGAGCAGTACTTC. Together with reference TRBV15 and TRBJ2-7, the CDR3 gives the full variable domain: DAMVIQNPRYQVTQFGKPVTLSCSQTLNHNVMYWYQQKSSQAPKLLFHYYDKDFNNEADTPDNFQSRRPNTSFCFLDIRSPGLGDTAMYLCATSSLGGEQYFGPGTRLTVT.

The CDR3 region has the DNA TGTGCCAGTAGTATTAATTTGTATGAGCAGTTCTTC. This encodes CASSINLYEQFF. The genes are TRBV19 and TRBJ2-1, with D hard to call. This CDR3 is 12 amino acids long. Germline V gene lookup returns CDR1 LNHDA and CDR2 SQIVND (reference sequence). The V and J ends lost 3 bases and 8 bases respectively, with 8 bases between them.

The chain links TRBV7-9 to TRBJ2-5, with D uncertain. The germline gives CDR1 SEHNR, CDR2 FQNEAQ (reference sequence). The CDR3 consists of 13 residues. The germline V and J ends were trimmed by 3 bases and 5 bases, with 10 bases remaining between them. CDR3 sequence (DNA): TGTGCCAGCAGCTTTACCCCCGGGGAGACCCAGTACTTC. Encoded protein: CASSFTPGETQYF.

Remarks on this clone: At the DNA level, this CDR3 is encoded by other sequences in the same sample as well. The chain carries TRBV27 and TRBJ2-1, with 9 bases lining up with TRBD2. The germline CDR1 and CDR2 sequences are MNHEY and SMNVEV (reference sequence). The ends lost 5 bases at V and 4 bases at J; junction bases unmatched: 9. This CDR3 has 16 amino acids. This chain's CDR3 is CASSPRGLAGYNEQFF. CDR3 sequence (DNA): TGTGCCAGCAGTCCCCGGGGGCTAGCGGGATACAATGAGCAGTTCTTC.

The chain joins TRBV30 to TRBJ1-4; no clear D. The CDR3 contains 13 residues. V lost 5 bases and J lost 7, with 14 bases in between. Per germline, CDR1 GTSNPN and CDR2 SVGIG (reference sequence). The CDR3 sequence: CAWGQALGEKLFF. CDR3 bases: TGTGCCTGGGGCCAGGCTCTGGGTGAAAAACTGTTTTTT.

Concerning this clone itself: The sample carries other DNA sequences with the same CDR3. CDR3 region: CASSVGGSGANVLTF. In DNA, the CDR3 is TGTGCCAGCAGCGTAGGAGGGTCTGGGGCCAACGTCCTGACTTTC. V is TRBV9 and J is TRBJ2-6, with D tentatively TRBD2 (5 bases). Germline V gene sequence: CDR1 SGDLS, CDR2 YYNGEE. V lost 0 bases and J 1 base, leaving 5 bases between the germline ends. The length of the CDR3 is 15 residues.

The J gene is TRBJ1-2, the V gene TRBV12-5; a weak D match, TRBD1 (6 bases). CDR3 length: 13 amino acids. Germline CDR1 is LGHNT and CDR2 is FRNRAP. Trimming stripped 2 bases from V and 2 bases from J, with 6 bases between. CDR3 nucleotide sequence: TGTGCTAGTGGTTTGCAGGGGAACTATGGCTACACCTTC. Translating gives CASGLQGNYGYTF.

This clone was seen more than once but under ten times. The chain joins TRBV11-2 to TRBJ2-1; D might be TRBD1 (5 bases). CDR3 length: 13 residues. V was clipped by 3 bases and J by 9 bases, with 12 bases between them. CDR1 and CDR2 (germline): SGHAT, FQNNGV. CDR3 protein: CASSLPGSGEQFF. CDR3 DNA sequence: TGTGCCAGCAGCTTGCCAGGGTCGGGTGAGCAGTTCTTC.

The J gene is TRBJ1-2, the V gene TRBV15, with TRBD1 identical over 9 bases. From germline, CDR1 is LNHNV and CDR2 YYDKDF (reference sequence). V shed 4 bases, J shed 8 bases, and the junction held 11 bases outside the gene matches. There are 15 residues in the CDR3. The CDR3 bases are TGTGCCACCAGCAAAAACACAGGGGGCGGACGGGGCTACACCTTC. The encoded protein is CATSKNTGGGRGYTF.

In its sample, this clone was seen once. V usage is TRBV20-1 and J usage is TRBJ2-7; possible D gene TRBD2, 5 bases. CDR1 and CDR2 from the germline V gene are DFQATT and SNEGSKA (reference sequence). The ends were cut back, 5 bases at V and 7 bases at J, with 12 bases in the middle. CDR3 size: 11 residues. The CDR3 loop is CSAADSREQYF. CDR3 in DNA: TGCAGTGCTGCGGACTCCCGTGAGCAGTACTTC.

V and J are TRBV4-1 and TRBJ2-1; perhaps TRBD1 as D (5 bases). Germline loops: CDR1 MGHRA, CDR2 YSYEKL. Trimming took 4 bases from V and 6 from J, leaving 16 bases between them. There are 15 residues in the CDR3. The CDR3 is CASSPRGREGNEQFF. The CDR3 DNA reads as TGCGCCAGCAGCCCCAGAGGCAGGGAAGGCAATGAGCAGTTCTTC.